A single sample gave rise to the 17 T cell receptor beta chains below, sequenced in a study of T cell responses to AZD1222 COVID-19 vaccine. The method was immunoSEQ multiplex PCR; TCRdb's version includes in-frame clones alone and lacks a portion of them. The sample has 140,000 to 150,000 clones, 82% seen once. This specimen was peripheral blood, taken on day 0 of MenACWY control vaccination. These receptors were collected from an adult in good health.

This clone has only a few counts. The chain has TRBV11-2 and TRBJ2-5; D is unclear. V was shortened by 5 bases and J by 4 bases, with 17 bases between the two germline ends. The CDR3 is 15 residues long. The germline V gene has CDR1 SGHAT and CDR2 FQNNGV. DNA of the CDR3: TGTGCCAGCAGCCACGAGGTGGGCACGAGAGAGACCCAGTACTTC. This gives the protein CASSHEVGTRETQYF.

The V and J genes are TRBV2 and TRBJ1-2; a possible D gene is TRBD1 (5 bases). This CDR3 comprises 13 residues. V was cut by 3 bases and J by 10 bases, with 15 bases left in between. Germline V gives CDR1 SNHLY, CDR2 FYNNEI. Here the CDR3 reads CASSDSGGVAYTF. For the CDR3, the DNA is TGTGCCAGCAGTGATTCCGGGGGGGTGGCCTACACCTTC.

The chain has TRBV24-1 and TRBJ2-3, with 7 bases that match TRBD2. The CDR3 has 16 amino acids. Germline assignment: CDR1 KGHDR and CDR2 SFDVKD. V was pared by 4 bases and J by 1 base, with 7 bases of the junction left unmatched. CDR3 in amino acids: CATSDPTSPGTDTQYF. DNA of the CDR3: TGTGCCACCAGTGACCCGACTAGCCCAGGCACAGATACGCAGTATTTT.

This clone appeared a few times. The rearrangement uses TRBV10-2 and TRBJ2-1, with 15 bases matching TRBD2. CDR3 size: 17 residues. The V gene's germline CDR1 is WSHSY and CDR2 SAAADI. The V gene end was trimmed by 0 bases and the J gene end by 9 bases; junction bases not matched to a gene: 6. CDR3: CASSESTGLAGGGEQFF. The CDR3 DNA follows: TGCGCCAGCAGTGAGTCGACGGGACTAGCGGGGGGCGGTGAGCAGTTCTTC.

V usage is TRBV19 and J usage is TRBJ1-5; possible D gene TRBD1, 5 bases. The CDR3 has 17 residues. Germline lookup yields CDR1 LNHDA and CDR2 SQIVND (reference sequence). The germline V and J ends were trimmed by 8 bases and 0 bases, with 20 bases remaining between them. CDR3 amino acids: CASLPSRGQLSNQPQHF. The CDR3 DNA follows: TGTGCCAGTCTCCCTTCCCGAGGACAACTTAGCAATCAGCCCCAGCATTTT.

The J gene is TRBJ1-3, the V gene TRBV30; a possible D gene is TRBD1 (5 bases). Looked up from germline, CDR1 is GTSNPN and CDR2 is SVGIG (reference sequence). Trimming took off 3 bases at V and 0 bases at J, with 21 bases between the two ends. This CDR3 is built from 18 residues. This chain's CDR3 is CAWRVSGLKSYSGNTIYF. The CDR3 DNA is TGTGCCTGGAGGGTCTCGGGACTCAAGTCGTACTCTGGAAACACCATATATTTT.

This chain links TRBV19 with TRBJ2-3, with D unresolved. Germline V lookup: CDR1 LNHDA, CDR2 SQIVND (reference sequence). This CDR3 is 12 amino acids long. V was shortened by 4 bases and J by 4 bases, with 6 bases between the two germline ends. The CDR3 region is CASSSLPDTQYF. The CDR3 DNA sequence: TGTGCCAGTAGTAGTCTACCAGATACGCAGTATTTT. Combining the CDR3 with reference TRBV19 and TRBJ2-3 gives the whole variable domain DGGITQSPKYLFRKEGQNVTLSCEQNLNHDAMYWYRQDPGQGLRLIYYSQIVNDFQKGDIAEGYSVSREKKESFPLTVTSAQKNPTAFYLCASSSLPDTQYFGPGTRLTVL.

The V gene is TRBV11-2, the J gene TRBJ1-1, with D maybe TRBD1 (5 bases). Germline-derived CDR1 and CDR2 are SGHAT and FQNNGV. The CDR3 is 16 residues long. Trimming cost V 0 bases and J 0 bases, with 11 bases left between them. CDR3 sequence: CASSLEAGLLNTEAFF. DNA for the CDR3: TGTGCCAGCAGCTTAGAGGCGGGACTCTTGAACACTGAAGCTTTCTTT.

The V and J genes are TRBV7-9 and TRBJ2-7; D not certain. This CDR3 comprises 12 residues. Germline V lookup: CDR1 SEHNR, CDR2 FQNEAQ (reference sequence). The V end was cut by 5 bases, the J end by 3 bases, with 8 bases between. In DNA, the CDR3 is TGTGCCAGCAGCACGAATGGCTACGAGCAGTACGTC. It specifies CASSTNGYEQYV.

V is TRBV7-8 and J is TRBJ1-2, with D possibly matching TRBD1 (5 bases). Germline V gene data show CDR1 as SGHVS and CDR2 as FQNEAQ. The V end lost 1 base, the J end lost 4 bases, and 10 bases lay between the germline ends. The CDR3 runs to 14 residues. CDR3 protein: CASSLVPGSYGYTF. The DNA for the CDR3 is TGTGCCAGCAGCTTAGTTCCAGGGTCCTATGGCTACACCTTC.

In DNA form, the CDR3 reads TGTGCCAGCGGGCTGAGACAGGGTGACACTGAAGCTTTCTTT. It specifies CASGLRQGDTEAFF. J is TRBJ1-1 and V is TRBV6-5, with 7 bases matching TRBD1. The CDR3 contains 14 residues. Germline loops: CDR1 MNHEY, CDR2 SVGAGI. Losses at the gene ends were 8 bases for V and 3 bases for J; bases not matched to a gene: 9.

To note about this clone: The DNA is left out, because the CDR3 cannot be placed on it with certainty; the CDR3 is given as TCRdb lists it. V is TRBV21-1 and J is TRBJ1-5; TRBD1 reflects the table's D call only, with no check against the DNA. TRBV21-1 is flagged as a pseudogene. 15 amino acids form the CDR3, both terminal residues included. The CDR3 sequence is CASSKVAGGNQPQHF.

The V gene is TRBV6-6, the J gene TRBJ1-6; 9 bases agree with TRBD1. Per germline, CDR1 MNHNY and CDR2 SVGAGI (reference sequence). Germline trimming cut 6 bases from V and 10 bases from J; bases unmatched to any gene: 1. This CDR3 region has 12 residues. The CDR3 nucleotides are TGTGCCAGCAGGGGACAGGGCTCACCCCTCCACTTT. Translation gives CASRGQGSPLHF.

CDR3 sequence (DNA): TGTGCCAGCACCCCAATGACAGGGACCAGGTTGGCCCTCCACTTT. Translating gives CASTPMTGTRLALHF. The chain links TRBV27 to TRBJ1-6; 7 bases match TRBD1. Germline V lookup: CDR1 MNHEY, CDR2 SMNVEV (reference sequence). Trimming took 7 bases from V and 14 from J; bases not matched to a gene: 17. The CDR3 covers 15 residues.

The rearrangement uses TRBV5-1 and TRBJ2-6, with 7 bases identical to TRBD1. Trimming removed 0 bases from V and 0 bases from J; junction bases left unmatched: 6. The CDR3 consists of 18 residues. Germline values: CDR1 SGHRS, CDR2 YFSETQ. CDR3 residues: CASSLDGTVISGANVLTF. In DNA form, the CDR3 reads TGCGCCAGCAGCTTGGACGGGACAGTGATCTCTGGGGCCAACGTCCTGACTTTC.

The genes are TRBV19 and TRBJ2-7, with D possibly being TRBD1 (6 bases). This CDR3 comprises 13 residues. Germline V gene data show CDR1 as LNHDA and CDR2 as SQIVND (reference sequence). V was clipped by 7 bases and J by 1 base, with 11 bases between them. The CDR3 nucleotides are TGTGCCAGTACCGGGACATTTTCCTACGAGCAGTACTTC. It yields the protein CASTGTFSYEQYF.

The chain couples TRBV28 to TRBJ1-6, with D unclear. Germline CDR1 is MDHEN and CDR2 is SYDVKM. Trimming removed 5 bases at V and 7 bases at J, with 18 bases between. The CDR3 totals 16 residues. CDR3 DNA: TGTGCCAGCAGTCCCCTGGGGAGGGCGGGAAATTCACCCCTCCACTTT. This gives the protein CASSPLGRAGNSPLHF.